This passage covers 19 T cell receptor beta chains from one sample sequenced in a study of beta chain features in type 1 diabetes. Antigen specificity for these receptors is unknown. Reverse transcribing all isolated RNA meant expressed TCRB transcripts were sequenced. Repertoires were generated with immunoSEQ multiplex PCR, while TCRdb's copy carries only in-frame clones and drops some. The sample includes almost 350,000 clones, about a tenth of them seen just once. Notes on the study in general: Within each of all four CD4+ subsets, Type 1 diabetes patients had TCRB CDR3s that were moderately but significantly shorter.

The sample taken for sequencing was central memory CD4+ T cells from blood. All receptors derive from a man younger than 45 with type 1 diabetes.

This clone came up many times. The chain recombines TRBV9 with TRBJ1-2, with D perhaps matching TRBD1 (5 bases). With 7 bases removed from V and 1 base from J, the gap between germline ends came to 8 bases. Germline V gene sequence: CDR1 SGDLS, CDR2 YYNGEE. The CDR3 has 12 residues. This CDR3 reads CASWGINYGYTF. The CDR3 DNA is TGTGCCAGCTGGGGCATTAACTATGGCTACACCTTC.

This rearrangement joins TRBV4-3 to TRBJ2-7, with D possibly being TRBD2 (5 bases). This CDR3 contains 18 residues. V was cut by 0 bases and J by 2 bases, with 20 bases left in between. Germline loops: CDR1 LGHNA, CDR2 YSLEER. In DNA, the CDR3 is TGCGCCAGCAGCCAAGATCTACCACAGCAGACTATCCCCTACGAGCAGTACTTC. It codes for CASSQDLPQQTIPYEQYF.

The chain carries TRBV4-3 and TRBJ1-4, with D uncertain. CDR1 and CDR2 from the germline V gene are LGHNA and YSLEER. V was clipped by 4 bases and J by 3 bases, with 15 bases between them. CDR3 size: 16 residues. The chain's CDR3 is CASSLLPPRANEKLFF. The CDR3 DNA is TGCGCCAGCAGCCTACTCCCACCTAGAGCTAATGAAAAACTGTTTTTT.

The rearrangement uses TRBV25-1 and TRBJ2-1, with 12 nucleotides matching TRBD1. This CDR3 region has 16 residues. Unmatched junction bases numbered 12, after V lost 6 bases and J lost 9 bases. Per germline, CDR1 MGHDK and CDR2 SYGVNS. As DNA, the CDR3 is TGTGCCAGCAGCGTACCAGGGGACAGGGGGCACGGTGAGCAGTTCTTC. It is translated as CASSVPGDRGHGEQFF. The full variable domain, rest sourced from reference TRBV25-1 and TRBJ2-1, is EADIYQTPRYLVIGTGKKITLECSQTMGHDKMYWYQQDPGMELHLIHYSYGVNSTEKGDLSSESTVSRIRTEHFPLTLESARPSHTSQYLCASSVPGDRGHGEQFFGPGTRLTVL.

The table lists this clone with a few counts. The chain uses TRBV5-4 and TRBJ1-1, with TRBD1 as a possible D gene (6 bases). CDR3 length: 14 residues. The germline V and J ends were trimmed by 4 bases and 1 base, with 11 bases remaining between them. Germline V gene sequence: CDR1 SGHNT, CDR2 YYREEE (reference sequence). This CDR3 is CASSNLTGNTEAFF. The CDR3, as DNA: TGTGCCAGCAGCAATTTGACAGGGAACACTGAAGCTTTCTTT. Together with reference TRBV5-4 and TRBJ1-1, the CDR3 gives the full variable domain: ETGVTQSPTHLIKTRGQQVTLRCSSQSGHNTVSWYQQALGQGPQFIFQYYREEENGRGNFPPRFSGLQFPNYSSELNVNALELDDSALYLCASSNLTGNTEAFFGQGTRLTVV.

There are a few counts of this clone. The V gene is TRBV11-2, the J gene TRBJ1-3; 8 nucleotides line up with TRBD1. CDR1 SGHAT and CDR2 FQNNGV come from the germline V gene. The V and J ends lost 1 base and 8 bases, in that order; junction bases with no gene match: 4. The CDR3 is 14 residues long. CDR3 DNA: TGTGCCAGCAGCTTAGCAGGGGGCGAAGACACCATATATTTT. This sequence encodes CASSLAGGEDTIYF.

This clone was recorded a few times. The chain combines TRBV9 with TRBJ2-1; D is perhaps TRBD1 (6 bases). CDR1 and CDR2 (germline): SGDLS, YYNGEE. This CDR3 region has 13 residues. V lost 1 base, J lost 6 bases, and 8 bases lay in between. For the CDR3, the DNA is TGTGCCAGCAGCGTATTACAGGGCAATGAGCAGTTCTTC. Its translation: CASSVLQGNEQFF.

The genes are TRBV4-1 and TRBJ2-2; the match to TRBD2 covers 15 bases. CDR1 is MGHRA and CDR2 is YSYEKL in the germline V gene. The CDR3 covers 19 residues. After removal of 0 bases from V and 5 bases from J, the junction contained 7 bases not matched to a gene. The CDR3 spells CASSQEKGLAGGSTGELFF. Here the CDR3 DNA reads TGCGCCAGCAGCCAAGAAAAGGGACTAGCGGGGGGCTCAACCGGGGAGCTGTTTTTT.

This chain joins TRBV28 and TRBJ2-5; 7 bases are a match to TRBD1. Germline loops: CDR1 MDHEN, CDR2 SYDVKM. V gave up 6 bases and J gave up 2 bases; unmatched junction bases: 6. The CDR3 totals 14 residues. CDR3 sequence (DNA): TGTGCCAGCAGCGAATTGACAGGGCAAGAGACCCAGTACTTC. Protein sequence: CASSELTGQETQYF.

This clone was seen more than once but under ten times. Written as DNA, the CDR3 is TGTGCCAGCAGCTTAGGAGGGTCCGGGGGGTACGAGCAGTACTTC. Translated, it gives CASSLGGSGGYEQYF. The chain couples TRBV7-9 to TRBJ2-7; 7 nucleotides match TRBD2. The V gene end was trimmed by 1 base and the J gene end by 4 bases; junction bases not matched to a gene: 7. The CDR3 sequence is 15 residues long. In germline, CDR1 is SEHNR, CDR2 FQNEAQ (reference sequence).

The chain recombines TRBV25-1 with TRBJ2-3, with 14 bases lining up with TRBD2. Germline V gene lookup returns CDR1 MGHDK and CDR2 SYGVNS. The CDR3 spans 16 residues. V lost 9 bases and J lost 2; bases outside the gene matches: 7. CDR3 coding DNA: TGTGCCAGTTCTCGACTAGCGGGGGGGTTCACAGATACGCAGTATTTT. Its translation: CASSRLAGGFTDTQYF.

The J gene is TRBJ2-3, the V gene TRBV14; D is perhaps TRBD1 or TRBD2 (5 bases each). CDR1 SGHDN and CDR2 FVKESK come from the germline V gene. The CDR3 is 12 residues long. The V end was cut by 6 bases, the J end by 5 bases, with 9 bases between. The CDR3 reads CASRGGGDTQYF. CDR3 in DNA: TGTGCCAGCAGGGGTGGGGGAGATACGCAGTATTTT.

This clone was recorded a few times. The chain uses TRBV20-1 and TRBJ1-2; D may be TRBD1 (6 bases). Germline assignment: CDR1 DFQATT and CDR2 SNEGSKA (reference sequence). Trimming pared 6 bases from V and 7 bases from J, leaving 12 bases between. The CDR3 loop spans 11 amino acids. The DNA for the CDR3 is TGCAGTGCGGAGGACAGTGGTGGCTACACCTTC. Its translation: CSAEDSGGYTF.

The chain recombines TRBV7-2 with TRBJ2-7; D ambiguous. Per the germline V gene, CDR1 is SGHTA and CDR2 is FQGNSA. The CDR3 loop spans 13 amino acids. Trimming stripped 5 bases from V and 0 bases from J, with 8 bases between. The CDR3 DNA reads TGTGCCAGCAGCCAGGATTCCTCCTACGAGCAGTACTTC. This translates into CASSQDSSYEQYF.

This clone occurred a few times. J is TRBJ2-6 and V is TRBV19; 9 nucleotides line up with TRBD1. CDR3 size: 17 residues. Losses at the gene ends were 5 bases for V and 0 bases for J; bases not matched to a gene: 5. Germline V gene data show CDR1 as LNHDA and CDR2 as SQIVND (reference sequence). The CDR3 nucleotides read TGTGCCAGTAGTCCGACAGGGGGGTCCTCTGGGGCCAACGTCCTGACTTTC. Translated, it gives CASSPTGGSSGANVLTF. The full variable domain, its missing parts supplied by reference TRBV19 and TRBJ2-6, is DGGITQSPKYLFRKEGQNVTLSCEQNLNHDAMYWYRQDPGQGLRLIYYSQIVNDFQKGDIAEGYSVSREKKESFPLTVTSAQKNPTAFYLCASSPTGGSSGANVLTFGAGSRLTVL.

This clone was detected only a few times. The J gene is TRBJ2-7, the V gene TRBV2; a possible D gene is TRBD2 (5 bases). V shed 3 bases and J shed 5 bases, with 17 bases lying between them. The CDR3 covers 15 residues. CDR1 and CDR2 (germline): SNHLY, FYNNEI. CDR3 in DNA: TGTGCCAGCAGTGATGCCGTCGGATTCGGGAACGAGCAGTACTTC. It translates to CASSDAVGFGNEQYF.

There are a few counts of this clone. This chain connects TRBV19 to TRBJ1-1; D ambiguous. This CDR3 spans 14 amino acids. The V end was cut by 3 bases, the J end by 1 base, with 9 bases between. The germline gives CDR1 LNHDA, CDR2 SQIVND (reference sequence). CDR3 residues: CASSIGVANTEAFF. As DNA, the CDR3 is TGTGCCAGTAGTATTGGGGTTGCGAACACTGAAGCTTTCTTT.

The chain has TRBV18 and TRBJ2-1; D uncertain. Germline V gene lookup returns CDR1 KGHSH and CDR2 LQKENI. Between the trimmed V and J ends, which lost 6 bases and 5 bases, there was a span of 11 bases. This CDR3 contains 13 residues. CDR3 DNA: TGTGCCAGCTCCAAGGAACGCCACAATGAGCAGTTCTTC. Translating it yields CASSKERHNEQFF.

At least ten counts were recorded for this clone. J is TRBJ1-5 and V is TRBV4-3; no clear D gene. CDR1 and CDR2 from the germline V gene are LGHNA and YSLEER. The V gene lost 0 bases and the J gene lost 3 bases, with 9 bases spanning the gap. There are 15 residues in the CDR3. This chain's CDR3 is CASSQDRGNNQPQHF. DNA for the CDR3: TGCGCCAGCAGCCAAGATCGGGGAAACAATCAGCCCCAGCATTTT.